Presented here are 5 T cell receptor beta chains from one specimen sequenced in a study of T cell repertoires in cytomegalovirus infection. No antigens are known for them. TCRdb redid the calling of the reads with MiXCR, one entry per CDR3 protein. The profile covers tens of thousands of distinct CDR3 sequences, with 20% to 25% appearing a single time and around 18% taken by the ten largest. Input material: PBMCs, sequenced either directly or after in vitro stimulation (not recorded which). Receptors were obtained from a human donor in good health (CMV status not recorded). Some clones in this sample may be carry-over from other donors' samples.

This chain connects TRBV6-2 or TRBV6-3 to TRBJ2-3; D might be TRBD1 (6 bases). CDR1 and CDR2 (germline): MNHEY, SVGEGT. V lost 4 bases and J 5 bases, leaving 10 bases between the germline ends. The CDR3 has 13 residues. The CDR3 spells CASSSQGLDTQYF. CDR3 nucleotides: TGTGCCAGCAGTTCGCAGGGGTTAGATACGCAGTATTTT.

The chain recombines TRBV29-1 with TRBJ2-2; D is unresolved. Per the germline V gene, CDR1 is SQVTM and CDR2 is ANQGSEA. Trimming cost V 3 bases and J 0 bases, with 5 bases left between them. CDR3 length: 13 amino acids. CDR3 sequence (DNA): TGCAGCGTTGACGCGGCGAACACCGGGGAGCTGTTTTTT. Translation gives CSVDAANTGELFF.

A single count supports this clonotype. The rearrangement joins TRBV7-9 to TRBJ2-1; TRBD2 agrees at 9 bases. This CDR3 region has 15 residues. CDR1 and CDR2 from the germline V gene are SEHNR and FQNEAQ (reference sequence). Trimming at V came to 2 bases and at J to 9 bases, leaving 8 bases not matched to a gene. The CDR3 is CASSLWREGQGEQFF. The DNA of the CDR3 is TGTGCCAGCAGCTTATGGCGGGAGGGCCAGGGTGAGCAGTTCTTC.

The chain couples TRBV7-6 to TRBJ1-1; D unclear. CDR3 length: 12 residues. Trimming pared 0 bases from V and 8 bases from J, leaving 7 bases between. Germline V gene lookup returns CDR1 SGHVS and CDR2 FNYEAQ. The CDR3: CASSLAKGEAFF. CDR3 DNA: TGTGCCAGCAGCTTAGCGAAGGGCGAAGCTTTCTTT.

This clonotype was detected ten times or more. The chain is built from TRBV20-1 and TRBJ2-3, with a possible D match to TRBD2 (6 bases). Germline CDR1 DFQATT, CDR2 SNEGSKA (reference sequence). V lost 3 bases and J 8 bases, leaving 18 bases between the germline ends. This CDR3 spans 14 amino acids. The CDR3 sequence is CSASGGTSSGTQYF. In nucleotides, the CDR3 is TGCAGTGCTAGTGGGGGGACGTCATCAGGTACGCAGTATTTT.